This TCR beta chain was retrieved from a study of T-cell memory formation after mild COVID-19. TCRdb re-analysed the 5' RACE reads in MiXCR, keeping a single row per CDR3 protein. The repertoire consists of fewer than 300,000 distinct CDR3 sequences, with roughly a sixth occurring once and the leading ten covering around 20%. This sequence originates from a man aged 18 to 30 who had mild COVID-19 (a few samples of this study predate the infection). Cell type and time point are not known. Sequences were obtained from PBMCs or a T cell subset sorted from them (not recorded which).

This CDR3 is CASSHGTGDRETQYF. The CDR3 DNA is TGCGCCAGCAGCCATGGGACGGGGGACAGAGAGACCCAGTACTTC. This chain uses TRBV4-1 with TRBJ2-5; tentatively, D is TRBD1 (7 bases). The germline V gene has CDR1 MGHRA and CDR2 YSYEKL. CDR3 length equals 15 residues. V was clipped by 3 bases and J by 4 bases, with 15 bases between them.